These 25 T cell receptor beta chains were all obtained from the same sample, sequenced in a study of cytomegalovirus exposure and HLA in healthy donors (dated by TCRdb to 2015 to 2018). Library construction relied on the immunoSEQ multiplex PCR assay. The multiplex PCR relied on a mix of 60 forward primers for TCR Vbeta segments and 13 reverse primers for TCR Jbeta segments. The immuneACCESS repertoire file appears here via TCRdb, limited to in-frame rearrangements. These files lack a portion of the clones; in checked studies, under half of the deficit traces to unresolved V genes, and the cause of the others is not known. In all, the sample holds approximately 120,000 clones, and around 78% of those were seen once. The top ten clonotypes cover 5.5% to 8% of the sample. Sequencing was carried out using PBMCs. The receptors here all came from a woman between 40 and 55 years old in good health and CMV-seronegative.

This clone was detected a few times. This sequence joins TRBV6-5 and TRBJ2-1; D may be TRBD2 (7 bases). The V gene lost 2 bases and the J gene lost 0 bases, with 8 bases spanning the gap. CDR1 and CDR2 (germline): MNHEY, SVGAGI. The CDR3 runs 15 residues. The CDR3 DNA sequence: TGTGCCAGCAGTTACCGGGGGGCCTCCTACAATGAGCAGTTCTTC. Translated: CASSYRGASYNEQFF.

A remark on this clone: The junction departs from the called germline gene at one end, perhaps through a read error. V is TRBV7-9 and J is TRBJ1-5, with D unclear. CDR1 is SEHNR and CDR2 is FQNEAQ in the germline V gene (reference sequence). CDR3 size: 14 residues. In nucleotides, the CDR3 is TGTTCCAGCAGCTTGCGAGGGAGCAATCAGCCCCAGCATTTT. It codes for CSSSLRGSNQPQHF.

The chain links TRBV28 to TRBJ1-5; possible D gene TRBD1, 6 bases. Germline V CDR1 and CDR2: MDHEN, SYDVKM. The V end was cut by 3 bases, the J end by 1 base, with 16 bases between. This CDR3 is 17 amino acids long. The CDR3 DNA reads TGTGCCAGCAGTTTGTCTAACAGGGTGAGGAGCAATCAGCCCCAGCATTTT. Protein sequence: CASSLSNRVRSNQPQHF. Drawing the rest from reference TRBV28 and TRBJ1-5, the complete variable domain is DVKVTQSSRYLVKRTGEKVFLECVQDMDHENMFWYRQDPGLGLRLIYFSYDVKMKEKGDIPEGYSVSREKKERFSLILESASTNQTSMYLCASSLSNRVRSNQPQHFGDGTRLSIL.

The chain joins TRBV9 to TRBJ1-4; 8 nucleotides line up with TRBD1. V shed 7 bases and J 5 bases; nucleotides not matched to a gene: 4. Germline V gives CDR1 SGDLS, CDR2 YYNGEE. The length of the CDR3 is 13 residues. CDR3 residues: CASSDRANEKLFF. The DNA of the CDR3 is TGTGCCAGCTCGGACAGGGCAAATGAAAAACTGTTTTTT.

The genes are TRBV7-6 and TRBJ2-5; 7 bases are a match to TRBD1. Germline V lookup: CDR1 SGHVS, CDR2 FNYEAQ. The CDR3 length is 14 residues. V was pared by 6 bases and J by 5 bases, with 9 bases of the junction left unmatched. DNA of the CDR3: TGTGCCAGCAGAAGTCGACAGGGCGCCGAGACCCAGTACTTC. Translation: CASRSRQGAETQYF.

The rearrangement uses TRBV23-1 and TRBJ2-7; a weak D match, TRBD1 (5 bases). TRBV23-1 is flagged as an ORF with uncertain function. V was cut by 0 bases and J by 2 bases, with 11 bases left in between. CDR3 length: 15 residues. As DNA, the CDR3 is TGCGCCAGCAGTCAATCCGGCAGGGCCGCCTACGAGCAGTACTTC. Translating it yields CASSQSGRAAYEQYF.

V is TRBV4-2 and J is TRBJ2-5, with D possibly TRBD2 on 5 matching bases. The DNA end lines up better with TRBJ2-7; the J call may be wrong. CDR1 is LGHNA and CDR2 is YNFKEQ in the germline V gene. CDR3 size: 15 residues. The CDR3 DNA reads as TGTGCCAGCAGCCAAGAAGCGACTATCTCCTACGAGCAGTACTTC. This codes for CASSQEATISYEQYF.

The chain uses TRBV28 and TRBJ2-7; the D is unclear. The length of the CDR3 is 14 residues. CDR1 is MDHEN, CDR2 SYDVKM, per germline. V lost 4 bases and J 3 bases, leaving 13 bases between the germline ends. CDR3 in DNA: TGTGCCAGCAGTTCCGGTCTGGGCCTCTACGAGCAGTACTTC. Protein sequence: CASSSGLGLYEQYF. Supplemented by reference TRBV28 and TRBJ2-7, the full variable domain reads DVKVTQSSRYLVKRTGEKVFLECVQDMDHENMFWYRQDPGLGLRLIYFSYDVKMKEKGDIPEGYSVSREKKERFSLILESASTNQTSMYLCASSSGLGLYEQYFGPGTRLTVT.

In regard to this clone: Its ends do not fully match the called genes, so a read error is possible. The chain uses TRBV6-5 and TRBJ1-2; TRBD1 aligns across 9 bases. The CDR3 extends over 13 amino acids. The germline V gene encodes CDR1 MNHEY and CDR2 SVGAGI. The CDR3 loop reads CASSEGDRELVRF. The CDR3 region has the DNA TGTGCCAGCAGTGAAGGGGACAGGGAACTCGTCAGGTTC.

V is TRBV5-1 and J is TRBJ1-2; 9 positions agree with TRBD1. The CDR3 is 16 residues long. CDR1 and CDR2 (germline): SGHRS, YFSETQ. Trimming took 4 bases from V and 2 from J; bases not matched to a gene: 9. As DNA, the CDR3 is TGCGCCAGCAGCCCCCGGACAGGGGCAACAAACTATGGCTACACCTTC. Amino acid sequence: CASSPRTGATNYGYTF.

The chain uses TRBV18 and TRBJ2-5; 7 bases match TRBD1. The CDR3 loop spans 15 amino acids. After removal of 3 bases from V and 4 bases from J, the junction contained 8 bases not matched to a gene. Germline V gives CDR1 KGHSH, CDR2 LQKENI. The CDR3 bases are TGTGCCAGCTCACCTTCCCGGGACAGCCGAGAGACCCAGTACTTC. It translates to CASSPSRDSRETQYF.

The chain couples TRBV5-1 to TRBJ2-7; 10 nucleotides agree with TRBD2. From germline, CDR1 is SGHRS and CDR2 YFSETQ. The CDR3 consists of 14 residues. Trimming took 4 bases from V and 3 from J; bases not matched to a gene: 4. The CDR3 protein is CASSPAGGFYEQYF. The CDR3 DNA follows: TGCGCCAGCAGCCCAGCGGGAGGGTTCTACGAGCAGTACTTC.

This clone occurred a few times. V is TRBV7-2 and J is TRBJ2-3; 7 nucleotides match TRBD1. Germline V gene sequence: CDR1 SGHTA, CDR2 FQGNSA. Trimming at V came to 1 base and at J to 6 bases, leaving 4 bases not matched to a gene. The CDR3 sequence is 14 residues long. CDR3 region: CASSLVKGADTQYF. Here the CDR3 DNA reads TGTGCCAGCAGCTTAGTAAAGGGGGCGGATACGCAGTATTTT.

This clone appeared a few times. The CDR3 region has the DNA TGTGCCAGCAGGGAGACAGGGCCCCATCAGCCCCAGCATTTT. Protein sequence: CASRETGPHQPQHF. The gene calls are TRBV6-1 and TRBJ1-5; 7 nucleotides line up with TRBD1. Looked up from germline, CDR1 is MNHNS and CDR2 is SASEGT. The J segment lost 5 bases and the V segment lost 6 bases, leaving 7 bases of the junction unmatched. The CDR3 has 14 residues.

The V gene is TRBV5-4, the J gene TRBJ2-7, with D unresolved. Germline CDR1 SGHNT, CDR2 YYREEE (reference sequence). The CDR3 spans 16 residues. The V end was cut by 3 bases, the J end by 6 bases, with 22 bases between. The CDR3 sequence is CASSSTLGSLSSEQYF. The CDR3 nucleotides are TGTGCCAGCAGCTCCACCTTGGGTAGCTTAAGCTCCGAGCAGTACTTC.

This clone showed up just once. This rearrangement joins TRBV9 to TRBJ1-1; D not resolved. The germline CDR1 and CDR2 sequences are SGDLS and YYNGEE. The CDR3 has 13 residues. Trimming stripped 0 bases from V and 1 base from J, with 4 bases between. CDR3 region: CASSVAPNTEAFF. The CDR3 bases are TGTGCCAGCAGCGTAGCTCCGAACACTGAAGCTTTCTTT.

This rearrangement joins TRBV7-2 to TRBJ2-7; D is undetermined. CDR1 and CDR2 from the germline V gene are SGHTA and FQGNSA. V lost 5 bases and J 3 bases, leaving 14 bases between the germline ends. The CDR3 has 14 amino acids. CDR3 nucleotide sequence: TGTGCCAGCAGCCTACAGCAGACGGTCTACGAGCAGTACTTC. This translates into CASSLQQTVYEQYF.

This chain uses TRBV5-1 with TRBJ2-1, with TRBD2 as a possible D gene (6 bases). Trimming shortened V by 5 bases and J by 7 bases, and 19 bases separated the two germline ends. The CDR3 loop spans 15 amino acids. CDR1 is SGHRS and CDR2 is YFSETQ in the germline V gene. CDR3 in amino acids: CASRVGLGTGNEQFF. CDR3 coding DNA: TGCGCCAGCAGAGTGGGACTCGGTACGGGGAATGAGCAGTTCTTC.

This clone is a singleton in its sample. The chain carries TRBV27 and TRBJ2-7; 7 bases map to TRBD1. This CDR3 has 14 amino acids. After removal of 8 bases from V and 0 bases from J, the junction contained 7 bases not matched to a gene. Looked up from germline, CDR1 is MNHEY and CDR2 is SMNVEV (reference sequence). Here the CDR3 DNA reads TGTGCCAGCCGGGACAGTGTAAGCTCCTACGAGCAGTACTTC. It encodes CASRDSVSSYEQYF.

The chain combines TRBV18 with TRBJ1-2; a possible D gene is TRBD1 (5 bases). Trimming removed 2 bases at V and 6 bases at J, with 13 bases between. This CDR3 region has 14 residues. Germline loops: CDR1 KGHSH, CDR2 LQKENI. CDR3 DNA sequence: TGTGCCAGCTCACCAACAGGAGTCACCGATGGCTACACCTTC. Amino acid sequence: CASSPTGVTDGYTF.

The chain employs TRBV5-1 and TRBJ2-2, with D maybe TRBD2 (6 bases). The CDR3 is made up of 14 amino acids. Germline V lookup: CDR1 SGHRS, CDR2 YFSETQ. V lost 5 bases and J 5 bases, leaving 13 bases between the germline ends. The CDR3 region is CASRFPGGTGELFF. The CDR3 bases are TGCGCCAGCAGGTTCCCCGGGGGTACCGGGGAGCTGTTTTTT. The whole variable domain, remainder taken from reference TRBV5-1 and TRBJ2-2, is KAGVTQTPRYLIKTRGQQVTLSCSPISGHRSVSWYQQTPGQGLQFLFEYFSETQRNKGNFPGRFSGRQFSNSRSEMNVSTLELGDSALYLCASRFPGGTGELFFGEGSRLTVL.

The chain joins TRBV19 to TRBJ2-7; D perhaps matches TRBD2 (6 bases). The V end was cut by 3 bases, the J end by 0 bases, with 9 bases between. CDR3 length equals 14 residues. CDR1 LNHDA and CDR2 SQIVND come from the germline V gene (reference sequence). The CDR3 DNA reads TGTGCCAGTAGTATGGGAGGACTCTCCTACGAGCAGTACTTC. Protein: CASSMGGLSYEQYF.

This clone was observed a few times. The genes are TRBV2 and TRBJ2-5; D may be TRBD1 (5 bases). The CDR3 runs to 13 residues. V lost 10 bases and J 1 base, leaving 13 bases between the germline ends. CDR1 is SNHLY, CDR2 FYNNEI, per germline. The CDR3 DNA reads TGTGCCACCAAGGCAACAGGCCAAGAGACCCAGTACTTC. As protein: CATKATGQETQYF.

The chain links TRBV4-3 to TRBJ2-1, with 9 bases that match TRBD2. Germline V gives CDR1 LGHNA, CDR2 YSLEER. The ends lost 3 bases at V and 8 bases at J; junction bases unmatched: 8. The CDR3 is 15 residues long. The CDR3 DNA reads TGCGCCAGCAGCCAGCGGGAGGGCTTTTTTGATGAGCAGTTCTTC. It codes for CASSQREGFFDEQFF.

This clone was seen more than once but under ten times. The chain recombines TRBV19 with TRBJ2-3, with TRBD1 matching over 10 bases. Trimming at V came to 7 bases and at J to 4 bases, leaving 5 bases not matched to a gene. The V gene's germline CDR1 is LNHDA and CDR2 SQIVND (reference sequence). This CDR3 is built from 14 residues. The CDR3 nucleotides read TGTGCCAGTAAGGACAGGGGGGATGCAGATACGCAGTATTTT. Protein: CASKDRGDADTQYF.